These 18 T cell receptor beta chains originate from one sample sequenced in a study of blood T cell repertoires in COVID-19. Sequenced by immunoSEQ multiplex PCR; TCRdb stores in-frame clones only, minus some. This sample has around 75,000 clones; approximately 86% occur once, and the top ten carry around 3.9%. Sequences were obtained from peripheral blood. All receptors come from a man in his 70s with active COVID-19.

V is TRBV27 and J is TRBJ1-4, with 12 positions matching TRBD1. Germline trimming cut 5 bases from V and 8 bases from J; bases unmatched to any gene: 18. Germline CDR1 MNHEY, CDR2 SMNVEV (reference sequence). This CDR3 has 19 residues. Here the CDR3 reads CASSPSPGTGGSEREKLFF. CDR3 bases: TGTGCCAGCAGTCCCAGTCCCGGGACAGGGGGCAGTGAGCGGGAAAAACTGTTTTTT.

This clone was seen only once. The chain links TRBV11-2 to TRBJ2-1; tentatively, D is TRBD2 (7 bases). The CDR3 spans 15 residues. Germline-derived CDR1 and CDR2 are SGHAT and FQNNGV. Trimming removed 4 bases at V and 2 bases at J, with 12 bases between. The CDR3 reads CASSSRRGPYNEQFF. Here the CDR3 DNA reads TGTGCCAGCAGCTCCCGGCGGGGGCCCTACAATGAGCAGTTCTTC.

V is TRBV6-6 and J is TRBJ2-3; 9 bases are a match to TRBD2. Germline V CDR1 and CDR2: MNHNY, SVGAGI (reference sequence). This CDR3 has 17 amino acids. Trimming removed 5 bases from V and 4 bases from J; junction bases left unmatched: 13. Written as DNA, the CDR3 is TGTGCCAGCAGTCCCCCCCGGGGTAGCGGGAGTGCAGATACGCAGTATTTT. Its protein is CASSPPRGSGSADTQYF.

The chain employs TRBV5-6 and TRBJ2-1, with 10 positions matching TRBD2. The CDR3 covers 19 residues. Trimming removed 6 bases from V and 3 bases from J; junction bases left unmatched: 18. Germline values: CDR1 SGHDT, CDR2 YYEEEE. This chain's CDR3 is CASTPTLWSGRAHYNEQFF. CDR3 DNA sequence: TGTGCCAGCACCCCCACTCTATGGAGCGGGAGGGCCCACTACAATGAGCAGTTCTTC.

The chain employs TRBV29-1 and TRBJ2-1; 7 nucleotides match TRBD2. CDR1 and CDR2 (germline): SQVTM, ANQGSEA. Germline trimming cut 3 bases from V and 10 bases from J; bases unmatched to any gene: 9. The CDR3 has 13 amino acids. The CDR3 reads CSVDREGSWEQFF. The CDR3 DNA is TGCAGCGTTGATAGGGAGGGGTCGTGGGAGCAGTTCTTC.

This chain uses TRBV6-5 with TRBJ1-4; 11 nucleotides line up with TRBD1. The germline V gene encodes CDR1 MNHEY and CDR2 SVGAGI. V gave up 6 bases and J gave up 10 bases; unmatched junction bases: 7. The CDR3 consists of 14 residues. Here the CDR3 DNA reads TGTGCCAGCAGCCGCCGGGACAGGGGGGGAAAACTGTTTTTT. Its translation is CASSRRDRGGKLFF.

This chain joins TRBV6-2 or TRBV6-3 and TRBJ2-1; TRBD2 agrees at 12 bases. The germline V gene encodes CDR1 MNHEY and CDR2 SVGEGT. This CDR3 region has 17 residues. Trimming removed 2 bases from V and 5 bases from J; junction bases left unmatched: 7. The CDR3 bases are TGTGCCAGCAGTTACCCCACTAGCGGGAGGACCCACAATGAGCAGTTCTTC. Its translation: CASSYPTSGRTHNEQFF.

The rearrangement links TRBV6-6 to TRBJ2-2, with D uncertain. Germline-derived CDR1 and CDR2 are MNHNY and SVGAGI (reference sequence). Trimming left V 3 bases short and J 5 bases short, with 13 bases between. The CDR3 runs 15 residues. Written as DNA, the CDR3 is TGTGCCAGCAGTTATGTGTCTAGAGGTACCGGGGAGCTGTTTTTT. As protein: CASSYVSRGTGELFF.

In this sample, this clone turned up once. The chain is built from TRBV2 and TRBJ2-7; no firm D call. Trimming took 6 bases from V and 3 from J, leaving 6 bases between them. Germline V lookup: CDR1 SNHLY, CDR2 FYNNEI. The CDR3 length is 11 residues. The DNA for the CDR3 is TGTGCCAGCAGCCCCCACTACGAGCAGTACTTC. Its translation is CASSPHYEQYF.

The V and J genes are TRBV9 and TRBJ2-3; tentatively, D is TRBD1 (5 bases). This CDR3 comprises 16 residues. Germline assignment: CDR1 SGDLS and CDR2 YYNGEE. The V and J ends lost 0 bases and 6 bases respectively, with 17 bases between them. The CDR3 region has the DNA TGTGCCAGCAGCGTAGAAGGGCAGGGTGTGGCGGATACGCAGTATTTT. Translation: CASSVEGQGVADTQYF.

The rearrangement uses TRBV4-1 and TRBJ2-2; tentative D call: TRBD1 (6 bases). The CDR3 has 16 residues. The V gene lost 4 bases and the J gene lost 5 bases, with 17 bases spanning the gap. The germline gives CDR1 MGHRA, CDR2 YSYEKL. The CDR3 loop reads CASSPPGGQGTGELFF. CDR3 DNA: TGCGCCAGCAGCCCCCCCGGCGGGCAGGGGACCGGGGAGCTGTTTTTT.

The chain employs TRBV6-2 or TRBV6-3 and TRBJ2-3; 10 bases are a match to TRBD2. CDR3 size: 16 residues. The germline CDR1 and CDR2 sequences are MNHEY and SVGEGT. V lost 6 bases and J lost 8; bases outside the gene matches: 14. DNA of the CDR3: TGTGCCAGCAGCGGGAGGCTAGCGGGAGTGGGAGCTACGCAGTATTTT. As protein: CASSGRLAGVGATQYF.

This clone has more than one count but fewer than ten. The DNA of the CDR3 is TGTGCCAGCAGCTTAGGCCCCAGTGGCTACACCTTC. Translated: CASSLGPSGYTF. The chain recombines TRBV13 with TRBJ1-2; D not certain. V was pared by 0 bases and J by 7 bases, with 6 bases between. The CDR3 is 12 residues long. Germline lookup yields CDR1 PRHDT and CDR2 FYEKMQ (reference sequence).

V usage is TRBV10-3 and J usage is TRBJ1-5; TRBD1 might be the D (5 bases). V gave up 0 bases and J gave up 6 bases, with 9 bases separating them. Germline CDR1 ENHRY, CDR2 SYGVKD. This CDR3 contains 14 residues. The CDR3 protein is CAISESPGSQPQHF. As DNA, the CDR3 is TGTGCCATCAGTGAGTCTCCAGGGTCTCAGCCCCAGCATTTT.

The chain employs TRBV5-4 and TRBJ2-1; 7 bases line up with TRBD2. The germline V gene encodes CDR1 SGHNT and CDR2 YYREEE (reference sequence). The trim removed 3 bases at V and 7 bases at J, leaving 13 bases unmatched. The length of the CDR3 is 16 residues. The CDR3 nucleotides are TGTGCCAGCAGCTCCCCCCCTAGCGGCGCCGGGAATGAGCAGTTCTTC. Amino acids: CASSSPPSGAGNEQFF.

The J gene is TRBJ2-1, the V gene TRBV20-1; 7 bases match TRBD2. The germline V gene encodes CDR1 DFQATT and CDR2 SNEGSKA (reference sequence). V was clipped by 3 bases and J by 6 bases; unmatched bases: 11. This CDR3 is built from 15 residues. CDR3 in DNA: TGCAGTGCTAGTGGCGGGGCGGGAGCGTCCAATGAGCAGTTCTTC. Encoded protein: CSASGGAGASNEQFF.

This rearrangement joins TRBV19 to TRBJ2-7; 7 positions agree with TRBD1. Germline V CDR1 and CDR2: LNHDA, SQIVND (reference sequence). V was pared by 3 bases and J by 3 bases, with 8 bases of the junction left unmatched. The CDR3 spans 15 residues. The CDR3 loop is CASSMGDSSFYEQYF. The CDR3 DNA reads as TGTGCCAGTAGTATGGGGGACAGTTCCTTCTACGAGCAGTACTTC. Combining the CDR3 with reference TRBV19 and TRBJ2-7 gives the whole variable domain DGGITQSPKYLFRKEGQNVTLSCEQNLNHDAMYWYRQDPGQGLRLIYYSQIVNDFQKGDIAEGYSVSREKKESFPLTVTSAQKNPTAFYLCASSMGDSSFYEQYFGPGTRLTVT.

This clone showed up just once. The chain combines TRBV5-8 with TRBJ1-2; tentatively, D is TRBD1 (5 bases). Germline CDR1 and CDR2: SGHTS and YDEGEE. V dropped 0 bases and J dropped 2 bases, with 14 bases sitting between them. This CDR3 is 16 amino acids long. This CDR3 is CASSLADTVTNYGYTF. The CDR3 bases are TGTGCCAGCAGCTTGGCGGACACAGTAACGAACTATGGCTACACCTTC. The complete variable domain, with remaining parts taken from reference TRBV5-8 and TRBJ1-2, reads EAGVTQSPTHLIKTRGQQATLRCSPISGHTSVYWYQQALGLGLQFLLWYDEGEERNRGNFPPRFSGRQFPNYSSELNVNALELEDSALYLCASSLADTVTNYGYTFGSGTRLTVV.